This TCR beta chain was recorded in a study of spatial heterogeneity in lung cancer. Study-wide results and caveats: As ubiquitous and regional nonsynonymous mutations varied, counts of ubiquitous and regional expanded TCRs tracked them, respectively. Expanded alpha and beta TCR counts within tumors tracked tumor mutation counts.

This clonotype has only a few counts. Its target is unknown. CDR1 MNHEY and CDR2 SMNVEV come from the germline V gene (reference sequence). The ends were cut back, 0 bases at V and 7 bases at J, with 13 bases in the middle. The CDR3 contains 15 residues. Indicated time point: sample taken at primary tumor resection. In each case, whole RNA from tumor, nontumor lung or frozen PBMC was sequenced unsorted. Every cDNA TCR molecule received its own unique molecular identifier. TCRdb analysed the 5' RACE reads with MiXCR anew, one entry per CDR3 protein. This table has around 1,200 distinct CDR3 sequences, nearly 30% appearing once.

The sequence was collected from a male donor with early-stage non-small cell lung cancer. The sequences come from lung tumor tissue, collected at surgery. The gene calls are TRBV27 and TRBJ2-1; maybe TRBD2 (7 bases). The CDR3 coding sequence is TGTGCCAGCAGTTTATCGTATGGGGGGGCGAATGAGCAGTTCTTC. Protein sequence: CASSLSYGGANEQFF.